The 16 T cell receptor beta chains below were found in one sample sequenced in a study of tumor-infiltrating lymphocytes in primary liver carcinoma. The authors took blood RNA from unsorted whole blood and also extracted germline DNA. From about 490 ng of total RNA, TCR beta-specific cDNA was reverse-transcribed using a constant-region primer. Library construction for TCR beta comprised three nested multiplex PCR rounds performed with slightly modified ARM-PCR. The first two PCR rounds used TRBV1-TRBV30 primers with a Cbeta primer, roughly 10 cycles each. TCRdb fed the multiplex PCR reads into MiXCR, producing one record per CDR3 protein. The repertoire holds hundreds of thousands of distinct CDR3 sequences, with approximately 60% as singletons. Material: peripheral blood. Receptors were obtained from a man aged 35-49 years with primary liver carcinoma and hepatitis B virus infection.

The chain links TRBV6-2 or TRBV6-3 to TRBJ2-4, with 11 bases aligning to TRBD2. Germline CDR1 is MNHEY and CDR2 is SVGEGT. The CDR3 is made up of 20 amino acids. With 4 bases clipped from V and 0 bases from J, the junction kept 14 bases outside the gene matches. CDR3 coding DNA: TGTGCCAGCAGTTTTCTCCCGGGACTAGCGGAAAAACTAGCCAAAAACATTCAGTACTTC. Translating it yields CASSFLPGLAEKLAKNIQYF.

V gene TRBV5-4 combines with J gene TRBJ1-2, with 7 bases fitting TRBD1. V trimming: 4 bases; J trimming: 4 bases; junction bases outside the gene matches: 7. Germline-derived CDR1 and CDR2 are SGHNT and YYREEE (reference sequence). The CDR3 covers 14 residues. This CDR3 reads CASSLRGHGYGYTF. The CDR3 nucleotides are TGTGCCAGCAGCCTGAGGGGGCACGGCTATGGCTACACCTTC.

About this clonotype: The final CDR3 position lacks the conserved phenylalanine or tryptophan, pointing to a likely read error. This chain links TRBV29-1 with TRBJ2-6; D may correspond to TRBD1 or TRBD2 (5 bases each). The germline CDR1 and CDR2 sequences are SQVTM and ANQGSEA. V lost 5 bases and J 0 bases, leaving 14 bases between the germline ends. The CDR3 length is 16 residues. CDR3 nucleotide sequence: TGCAGCGTTTTCCGGGACGCAGACTCTGGGGCCAACGTCCTGACTTTG. Its protein is CSVFRDADSGANVLTL.

This clonotype was recorded many times. The chain combines TRBV29-1 with TRBJ2-2; the D gene is possibly TRBD1 (6 bases). The length of the CDR3 is 14 residues. Germline CDR1 reads SQVTM; CDR2 reads ANQGSEA. Trimming removed 7 bases at V and 4 bases at J, with 16 bases between. The chain's CDR3 is CSGMATRGTGELFF. The CDR3 DNA reads TGCAGCGGGATGGCCACCAGGGGCACCGGGGAGCTGTTTTTT.

On this clonotype: This may be a read error, as it is one base from a much larger clone. The rearrangement links TRBV6-5 to TRBJ2-1; 8 bases are a match to TRBD2. The CDR3 spans 14 residues. Germline-derived CDR1 and CDR2 are MNHEY and SVGAGI. Trimming removed 6 bases from V and 5 bases from J; junction bases left unmatched: 6. The CDR3 region is CASRQGLGHNEQFF. The CDR3 bases are TGTGCCAGCAGACAGGGACTAGGACACAATGAGCAGTTCTTC.

A word on this clonotype: A much larger clone lies one base from this, so it may be a read error. This chain joins TRBV5-4 and TRBJ1-5; D is unresolved. This CDR3 region has 14 residues. Per the germline V gene, CDR1 is SGHNT and CDR2 is YYREEE (reference sequence). CDR3 loop: CASSLGAENHPQHF. The CDR3 DNA sequence: TGTGCCAGCAGCTTGGGGGCCGAAAATCATCCCCAGCATTTT. Full variable domain (outside the CDR3, taken from reference TRBV5-4 and TRBJ1-5): ETGVTQSPTHLIKTRGQQVTLRCSSQSGHNTVSWYQQALGQGPQFIFQYYREEENGRGNFPPRFSGLQFPNYSSELNVNALELDDSALYLCASSLGAENHPQHFGDGTRLSIL.

About this clonotype itself: A junction end diverges from the germline sequence, so it may reflect a read error. J is TRBJ2-3 and V is TRBV29-1; tentative D call: TRBD2 (5 bases). This CDR3 is built from 14 residues. The germline CDR1 and CDR2 sequences are SQVTM and ANQGSEA. The DNA for the CDR3 is TGTAGCGTTGATGATGAAACTGGGGCAGATACGCAGTATTTT. Its translation is CSVDDETGADTQYF.

In regard to this clonotype: The junction does not match germline at one end; this may be a read error. V gene TRBV4-2 combines with J gene TRBJ2-3; 13 nucleotides agree with TRBD2. Germline values: CDR1 LGHNA, CDR2 YNFKEQ. The CDR3 consists of 16 residues. For the CDR3, the DNA is TGTGCCAGCAGCCAAGTCGGGACTAGCGGGGAAGATACGCTGTATTTT. Its translation is CASSQVGTSGEDTLYF.

This sequence joins TRBV28 and TRBJ2-7, with TRBD1 matching 11 bases. Looked up from germline, CDR1 is MDHEN and CDR2 is SYDVKM. The V segment lost 4 bases and the J segment 12 bases; nucleotides outside the gene matches: 8. The CDR3 has 13 residues. CDR3 residues: CASSSLGQGVWYF. CDR3 nucleotides: TGTGCCAGCAGTTCCCTGGGACAGGGGGTCTGGTACTTC.

This clonotype was recorded many times. In nucleotides, the CDR3 is TGTGCCAGCAGTGACTTCGGGAGGGGAGGCACAGATACGCAGTATTTT. The encoded protein is CASSDFGRGGTDTQYF. The chain joins TRBV28 to TRBJ2-3, with 8 bases that match TRBD2. Germline V gene sequence: CDR1 MDHEN, CDR2 SYDVKM. The CDR3 totals 16 residues. Trimming removed 5 bases from V and 1 base from J; junction bases left unmatched: 8.

A word on this clonotype: This may come from a read error, since a much larger clone is one base off. The chain couples TRBV5-4 to TRBJ2-3; TRBD2 matches 9 bases. This CDR3 has 14 residues. Germline V gene lookup returns CDR1 SGHNT and CDR2 YYREEE (reference sequence). The CDR3, as DNA: TGTGTCAGCAGCCTGCGGGGGGGAACAGATACGCAGTATTTT. As protein: CVSSLRGGTDTQYF.

This clonotype was found a few times. Possible read error: a much larger clone is one base away. The chain uses TRBV28 and TRBJ2-7; D is unclear. Trimming cost V 8 bases and J 2 bases, with 16 bases left between them. CDR1 is MDHEN and CDR2 is SYDVKM in the germline V gene. The CDR3 has 14 amino acids. Here the CDR3 DNA reads TGTGCCAGCTCCCATATACTACGGGCCTACGAGCAGTACTTC. Encoded protein: CASSHILRAYEQYF.

With regard to this clonotype: One base away lies a much larger clone, so this may be a sequencing read error. V is TRBV29-1 and J is TRBJ1-3; D remains unclear. The CDR3 has 11 amino acids. Germline V lookup: CDR1 SQVTM, CDR2 ANQGSEA. CDR3 region: CSFEEGNTIYF. Written as DNA, the CDR3 is TGCAGCTTTGAGGAGGGAAACACCATATATTTT. Looking up the rest from reference TRBV29-1 and TRBJ1-3 gives the full variable domain: SAVISQKPSRDICQRGTSLTIQCQVDSQVTMMFWYRQQPGQSLTLIATANQGSEATYESGFVIDKFPISRPNLTFSTLTVSNMSPEDSSIYLCSFEEGNTIYFGEGSWLTVV.

At least ten counts were recorded for this clonotype. The genes are TRBV29-1 and TRBJ2-3; 8 bases map to TRBD1. This CDR3 has 16 amino acids. CDR1 and CDR2 from the germline V gene are SQVTM and ANQGSEA. V lost 4 bases to trimming and J lost 3 bases; unmatched junction nucleotides: 12. As DNA, the CDR3 is TGCAGCGTTGGGGGGACCGGACAGGGTAATACAGATACGCAGTATTTT. This gives the protein CSVGGTGQGNTDTQYF.

In the case of this clonotype: Since a much larger clone is just one base distant, this may be a read error. The V and J genes are TRBV4-2 and TRBJ2-1, with D uncertain. This CDR3 spans 13 amino acids. Germline V gives CDR1 LGHNA, CDR2 YNFKEQ. Between the trimmed V and J ends, which lost 3 bases and 0 bases, there was a span of 3 bases. Here the CDR3 reads CASSQTSYNEQFF. CDR3 nucleotide sequence: TGTGCCAGCAGCCAGACCTCCTACAATGAGCAGTTCTTC.

In the case of this clonotype: Possible read error: a much larger clone is one base away. The chain combines TRBV6-5 with TRBJ1-2, with 8 bases lining up with TRBD1. The germline gives CDR1 MNHEY, CDR2 SVGAGI. V was clipped by 8 bases and J by 7 bases; unmatched bases: 6. The length of the CDR3 is 12 residues. CDR3 in DNA: TGTGCCAGCTCCGGACAGGGAGGTGGCTACACCTTC. Translating gives CASSGQGGGYTF.